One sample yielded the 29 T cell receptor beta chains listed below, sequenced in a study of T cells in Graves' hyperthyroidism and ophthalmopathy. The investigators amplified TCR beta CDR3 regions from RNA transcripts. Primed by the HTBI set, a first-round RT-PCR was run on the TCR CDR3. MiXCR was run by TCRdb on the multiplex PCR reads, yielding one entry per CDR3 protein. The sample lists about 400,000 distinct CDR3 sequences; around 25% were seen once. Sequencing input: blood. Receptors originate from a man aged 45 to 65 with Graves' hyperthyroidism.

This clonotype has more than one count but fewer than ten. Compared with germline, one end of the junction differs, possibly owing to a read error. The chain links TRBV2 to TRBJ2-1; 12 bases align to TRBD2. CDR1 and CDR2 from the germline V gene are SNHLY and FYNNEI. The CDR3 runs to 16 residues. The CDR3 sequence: CASSESLLAGGNGQFF. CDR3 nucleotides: TGTGCCAGCAGTGAATCGTTACTAGCGGGGGGAAATGGGCAGTTCTTC. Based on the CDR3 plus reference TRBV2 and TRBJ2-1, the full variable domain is EPEVTQTPSHQVTQMGQEVILRCVPISNHLYFYWYRQILGQKVEFLVSFYNNEISEKSEIFDDQFSVERPDGSNFTLKIRSTKLEDSAMYFCASSESLLAGGNGQFFGPGTRLTVL.

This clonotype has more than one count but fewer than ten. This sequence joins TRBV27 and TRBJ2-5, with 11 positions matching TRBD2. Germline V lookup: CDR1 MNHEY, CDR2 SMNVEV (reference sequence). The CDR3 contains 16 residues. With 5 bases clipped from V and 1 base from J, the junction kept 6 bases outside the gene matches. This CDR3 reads CASSPLAGGRQETQYF. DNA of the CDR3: TGTGCCAGCAGTCCTCTAGCGGGAGGCCGCCAAGAGACCCAGTACTTC.

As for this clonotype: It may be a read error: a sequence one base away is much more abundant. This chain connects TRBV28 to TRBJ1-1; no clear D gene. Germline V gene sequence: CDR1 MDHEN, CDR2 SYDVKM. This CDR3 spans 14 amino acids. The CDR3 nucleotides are TGTGCCAGCGGTTTGAGGGTAAGGAACACTGAAGCTTTCTTT. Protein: CASGLRVRNTEAFF.

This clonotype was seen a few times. The CDR3 protein is CASSYSPGYGTEAFF. The CDR3 bases are TGTGCCAGCAGTTACTCGCCGGGTTATGGGACTGAAGCTTTCTTT. This chain joins TRBV6-2 or TRBV6-3 and TRBJ1-1; D uncertain. The germline V and J ends were trimmed by 0 bases and 5 bases, with 13 bases remaining between them. Germline loops: CDR1 MNHEY, CDR2 SVGEGT. This CDR3 is 15 amino acids long.

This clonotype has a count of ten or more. This CDR3 reads CASSFRWEETQYF. For the CDR3, the DNA is TGCGCCAGCAGCTTTAGATGGGAGGAGACCCAGTACTTC. The chain combines TRBV10-2 with TRBJ2-5; D may be TRBD2 (5 bases). Germline loops: CDR1 WSHSY, CDR2 SAAADI. The CDR3 is 13 amino acids. Trimming removed 6 bases from V and 5 bases from J, with 13 bases in between.

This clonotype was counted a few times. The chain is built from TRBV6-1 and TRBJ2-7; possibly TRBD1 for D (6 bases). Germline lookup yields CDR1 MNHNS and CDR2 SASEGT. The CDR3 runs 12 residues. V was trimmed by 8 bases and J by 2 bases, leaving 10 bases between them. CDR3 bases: TGTGCCAGCGTGGACAGCACCTACGAGCAGTACTTC. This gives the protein CASVDSTYEQYF.

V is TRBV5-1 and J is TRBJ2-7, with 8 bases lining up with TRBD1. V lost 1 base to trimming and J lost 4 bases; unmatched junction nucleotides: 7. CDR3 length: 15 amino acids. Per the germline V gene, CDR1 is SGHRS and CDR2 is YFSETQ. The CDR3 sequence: CASSLSQGAVYEQYF. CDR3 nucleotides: TGCGCCAGCAGCTTGTCTCAGGGGGCGGTATACGAGCAGTACTTC. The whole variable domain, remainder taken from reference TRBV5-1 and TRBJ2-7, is KAGVTQTPRYLIKTRGQQVTLSCSPISGHRSVSWYQQTPGQGLQFLFEYFSETQRNKGNFPGRFSGRQFSNSRSEMNVSTLELGDSALYLCASSLSQGAVYEQYFGPGTRLTVT.

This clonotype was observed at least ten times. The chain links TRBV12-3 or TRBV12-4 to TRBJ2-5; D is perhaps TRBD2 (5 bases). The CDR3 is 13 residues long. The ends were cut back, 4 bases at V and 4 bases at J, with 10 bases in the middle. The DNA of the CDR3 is TGTGCCAGCAGTTGGAGCGGCCTAGAGACCCAGTACTTC. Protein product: CASSWSGLETQYF.

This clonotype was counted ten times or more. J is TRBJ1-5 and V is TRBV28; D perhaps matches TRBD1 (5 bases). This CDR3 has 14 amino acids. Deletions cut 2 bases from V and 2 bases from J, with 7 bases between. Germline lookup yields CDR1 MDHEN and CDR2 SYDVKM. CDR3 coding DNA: TGTGCCAGCAGTTTAGAAGGGGGCAATCAGCCCCAGCATTTT. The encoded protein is CASSLEGGNQPQHF.

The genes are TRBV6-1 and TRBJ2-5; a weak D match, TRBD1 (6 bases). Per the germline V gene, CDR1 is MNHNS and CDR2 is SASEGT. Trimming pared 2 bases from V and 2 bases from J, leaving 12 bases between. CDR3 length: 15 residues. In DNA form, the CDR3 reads TGTGCCAGCAGTGAAACGGACAGTCGACAAGAGACCCAGTACTTC. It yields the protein CASSETDSRQETQYF.

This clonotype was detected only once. The CDR3 is CASRPSGTGVMKRLFF. CDR3 bases: TGTGCCAGCAGACCCTCCGGGACAGGGGTAATGAAAAGGCTGTTTTTT. This chain connects TRBV6-1 to TRBJ1-4; TRBD1 aligns across 10 bases. This CDR3 has 16 residues. Germline loops: CDR1 MNHNS, CDR2 SASEGT. The junction had 18 bases not matched to a gene; V was cut back by 6 bases and J by 14 bases.

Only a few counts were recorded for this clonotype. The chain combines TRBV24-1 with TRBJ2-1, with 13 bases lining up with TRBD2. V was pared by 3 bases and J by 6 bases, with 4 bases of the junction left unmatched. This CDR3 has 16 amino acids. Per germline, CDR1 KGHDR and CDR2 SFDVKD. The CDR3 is CATSDGRLAGGNEQFF. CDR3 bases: TGTGCCACCAGTGATGGGAGACTAGCGGGAGGCAATGAGCAGTTCTTC.

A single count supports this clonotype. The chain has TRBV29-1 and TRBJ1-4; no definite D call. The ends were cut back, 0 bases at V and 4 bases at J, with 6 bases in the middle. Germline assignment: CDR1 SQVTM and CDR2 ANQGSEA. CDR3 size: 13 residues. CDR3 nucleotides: TGCAGCGTTGAAGAAGGAGGTAATGAAAAACTGTTTTTT. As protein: CSVEEGGNEKLFF.

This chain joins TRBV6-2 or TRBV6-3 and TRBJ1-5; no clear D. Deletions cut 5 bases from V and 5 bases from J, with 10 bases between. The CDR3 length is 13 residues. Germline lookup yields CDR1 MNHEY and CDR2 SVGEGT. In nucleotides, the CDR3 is TGTGCCAGCAGTCACCGGGCCTATCAGCCCCAGCATTTT. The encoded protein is CASSHRAYQPQHF.

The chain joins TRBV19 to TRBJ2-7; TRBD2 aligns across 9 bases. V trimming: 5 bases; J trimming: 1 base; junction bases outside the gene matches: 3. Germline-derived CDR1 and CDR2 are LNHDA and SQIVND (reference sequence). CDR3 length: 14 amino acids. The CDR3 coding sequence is TGTGCCAGTAGTGTGGGACTAGCATCCTACGAGCAGTACTTC. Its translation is CASSVGLASYEQYF. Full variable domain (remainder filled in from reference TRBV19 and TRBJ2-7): DGGITQSPKYLFRKEGQNVTLSCEQNLNHDAMYWYRQDPGQGLRLIYYSQIVNDFQKGDIAEGYSVSREKKESFPLTVTSAQKNPTAFYLCASSVGLASYEQYFGPGTRLTVT.

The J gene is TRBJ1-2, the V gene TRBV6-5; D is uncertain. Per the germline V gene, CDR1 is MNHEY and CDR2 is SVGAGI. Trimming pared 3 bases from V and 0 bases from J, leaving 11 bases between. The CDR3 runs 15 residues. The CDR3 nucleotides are TGTGCCAGCAGTTATCAGATGCACTCTAACTATGGCTACACCTTC. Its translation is CASSYQMHSNYGYTF.

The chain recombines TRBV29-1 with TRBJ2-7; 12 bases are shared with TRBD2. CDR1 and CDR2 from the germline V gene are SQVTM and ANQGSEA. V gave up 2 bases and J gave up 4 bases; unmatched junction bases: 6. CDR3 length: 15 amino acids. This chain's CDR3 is CSVELAGGPKYEQYF. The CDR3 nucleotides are TGCAGCGTTGAACTAGCGGGAGGGCCGAAATACGAGCAGTACTTC.

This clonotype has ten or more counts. CDR3 coding DNA: TGCGCCAGCAGCGCCAAGCCGGGACATCGAAACACTGAAGCTTTCTTT. It codes for CASSAKPGHRNTEAFF. This chain connects TRBV5-1 to TRBJ1-1, with D tentatively TRBD1 (6 bases). Germline CDR1 SGHRS, CDR2 YFSETQ. This CDR3 is 16 amino acids long. Trimming stripped 4 bases from V and 2 bases from J, with 18 bases between.

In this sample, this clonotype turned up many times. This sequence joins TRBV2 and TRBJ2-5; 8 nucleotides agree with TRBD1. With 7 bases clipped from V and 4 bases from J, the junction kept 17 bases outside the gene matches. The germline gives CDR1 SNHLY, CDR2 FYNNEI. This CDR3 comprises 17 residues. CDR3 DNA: TGTGCCAGCACCCGAACCCTGGACAGGGTCCATAGAGAGACCCAGTACTTC. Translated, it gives CASTRTLDRVHRETQYF.

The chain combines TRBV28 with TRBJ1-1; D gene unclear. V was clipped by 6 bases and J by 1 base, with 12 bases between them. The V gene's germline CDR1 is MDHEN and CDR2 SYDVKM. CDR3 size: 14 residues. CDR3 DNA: TGTGCCAGCAGCCTTATGATTGGGAACACTGAAGCTTTCTTT. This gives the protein CASSLMIGNTEAFF.

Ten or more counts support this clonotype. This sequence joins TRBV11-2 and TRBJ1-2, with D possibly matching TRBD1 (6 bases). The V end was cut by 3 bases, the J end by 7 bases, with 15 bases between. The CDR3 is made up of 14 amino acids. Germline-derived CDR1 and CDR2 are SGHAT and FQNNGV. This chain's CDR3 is CASSLEAGVIGYTF. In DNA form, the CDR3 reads TGTGCCAGCAGCTTGGAGGCAGGGGTTATTGGCTACACCTTC.

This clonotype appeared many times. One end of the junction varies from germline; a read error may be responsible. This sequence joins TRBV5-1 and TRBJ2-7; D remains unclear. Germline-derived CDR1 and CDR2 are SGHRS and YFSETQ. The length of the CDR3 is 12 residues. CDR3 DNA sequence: TGTGCCAGCAGCTTAGGAGCCTACGAGCAGTACTTC. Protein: CASSLGAYEQYF. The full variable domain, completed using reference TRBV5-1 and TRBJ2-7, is KAGVTQTPRYLIKTRGQQVTLSCSPISGHRSVSWYQQTPGQGLQFLFEYFSETQRNKGNFPGRFSGRQFSNSRSEMNVSTLELGDSALYLCASSLGAYEQYFGPGTRLTVT.

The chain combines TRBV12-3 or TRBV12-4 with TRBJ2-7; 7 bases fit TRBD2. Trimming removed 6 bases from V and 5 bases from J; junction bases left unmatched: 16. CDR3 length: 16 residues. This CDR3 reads CASSPTLLGLLDEQYF. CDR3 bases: TGTGCCAGCAGCCCAACCCTCCTGGGACTACTCGACGAGCAGTACTTC.

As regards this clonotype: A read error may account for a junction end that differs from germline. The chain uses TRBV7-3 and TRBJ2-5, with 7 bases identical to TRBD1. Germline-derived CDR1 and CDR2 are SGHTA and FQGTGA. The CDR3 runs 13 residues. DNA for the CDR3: TGTGCCATCAGCCTCGACAGGGATGAGACCCAGTACTTC. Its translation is CAISLDRDETQYF.

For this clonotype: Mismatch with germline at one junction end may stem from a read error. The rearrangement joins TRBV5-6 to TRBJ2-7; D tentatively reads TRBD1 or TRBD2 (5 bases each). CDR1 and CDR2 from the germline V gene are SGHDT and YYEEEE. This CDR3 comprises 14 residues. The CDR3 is CASSLWGSSYGQYF. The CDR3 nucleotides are TGTGCCAGCAGCTTGTGGGGGAGTTCCTACGGGCAGTACTTC.

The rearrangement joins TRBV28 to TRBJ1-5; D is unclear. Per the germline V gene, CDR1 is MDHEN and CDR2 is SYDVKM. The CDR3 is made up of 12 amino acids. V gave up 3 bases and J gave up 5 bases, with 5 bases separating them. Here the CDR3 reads CASSLQDQPQHF. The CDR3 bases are TGTGCCAGCAGTTTGCAGGATCAGCCCCAGCATTTT.

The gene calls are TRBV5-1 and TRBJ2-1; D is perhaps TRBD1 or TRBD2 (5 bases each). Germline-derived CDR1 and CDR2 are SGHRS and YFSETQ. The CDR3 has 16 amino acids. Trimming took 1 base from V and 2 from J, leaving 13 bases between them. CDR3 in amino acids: CASSLLGAGAYNEQFF. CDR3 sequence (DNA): TGCGCCAGCAGCTTGCTCGGGGCTGGTGCCTACAATGAGCAGTTCTTC.

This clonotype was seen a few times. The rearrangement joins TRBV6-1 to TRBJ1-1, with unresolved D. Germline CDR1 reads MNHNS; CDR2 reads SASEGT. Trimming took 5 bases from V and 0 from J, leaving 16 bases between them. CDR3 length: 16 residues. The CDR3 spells CASSSTTAAMNTEAFF. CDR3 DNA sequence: TGTGCCAGCAGTTCTACTACCGCGGCCATGAACACTGAAGCTTTCTTT.

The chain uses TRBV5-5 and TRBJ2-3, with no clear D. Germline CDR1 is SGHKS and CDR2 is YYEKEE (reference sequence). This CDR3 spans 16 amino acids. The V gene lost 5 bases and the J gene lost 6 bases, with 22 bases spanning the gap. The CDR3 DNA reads TGTGCCAGCAGATTGACGATTGGGAAGCCTACGGATACGCAGTATTTT. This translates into CASRLTIGKPTDTQYF.